This TCR beta chain was recovered during a study of T cells expressing NK-cell markers. General study findings and limits: There remained a lack of clarity about HCMV specificity of expanded NKG2C+ T cell clones.

The CDR3 loop spans 13 amino acids. For this clonotype: Antigen specificity is unknown.

A 5'RACE template switching approach incorporating UMIs was used to make TCR beta cDNA. TCRdb reprocessed the 5' RACE reads and reports one entry per CDR3 protein, with no DNA. Here the sample table reports 550,000 to 600,000 distinct CDR3 sequences. The clonotype originates from a man between 18 and 29 years old in good health. Sequenced input: blood T cells: a sorted CD56 or NKG2C T cell subset, CD4+ or CD8+ T cells, or bulk PBMC T cells (not recorded which). The chain is built from TRBV12-3 or TRBV12-4 and TRBJ2-4. CDR3 in amino acids: CASSLTSLDIQYF.